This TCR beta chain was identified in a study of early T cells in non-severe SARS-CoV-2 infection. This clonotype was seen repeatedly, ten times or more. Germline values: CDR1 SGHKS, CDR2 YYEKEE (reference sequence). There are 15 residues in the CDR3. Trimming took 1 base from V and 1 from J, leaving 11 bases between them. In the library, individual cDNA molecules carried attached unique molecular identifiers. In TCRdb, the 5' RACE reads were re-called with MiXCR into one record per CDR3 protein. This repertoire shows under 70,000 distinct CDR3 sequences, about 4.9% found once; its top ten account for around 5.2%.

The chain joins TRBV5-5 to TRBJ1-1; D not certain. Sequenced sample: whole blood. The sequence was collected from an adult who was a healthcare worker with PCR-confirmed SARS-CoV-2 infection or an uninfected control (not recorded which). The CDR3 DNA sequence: TGTGCCAGCAGCTTGACGCCAGCTCAGAACACTGAAGCTTTCTTT. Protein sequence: CASSLTPAQNTEAFF.